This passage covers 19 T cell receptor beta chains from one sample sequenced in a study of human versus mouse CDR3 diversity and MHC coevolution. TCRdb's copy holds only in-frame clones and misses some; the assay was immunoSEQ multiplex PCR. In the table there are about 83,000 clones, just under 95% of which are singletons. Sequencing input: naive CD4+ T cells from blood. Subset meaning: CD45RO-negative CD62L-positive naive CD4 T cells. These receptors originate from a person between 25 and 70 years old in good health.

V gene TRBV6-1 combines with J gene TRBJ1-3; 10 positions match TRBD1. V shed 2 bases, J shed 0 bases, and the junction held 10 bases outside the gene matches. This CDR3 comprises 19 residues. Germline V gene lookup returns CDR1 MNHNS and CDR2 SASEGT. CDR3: CASSERIPGTGASGNTIYF. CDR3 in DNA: TGTGCCAGCAGTGAAAGGATCCCCGGGACAGGGGCCTCTGGAAACACCATATATTTT.

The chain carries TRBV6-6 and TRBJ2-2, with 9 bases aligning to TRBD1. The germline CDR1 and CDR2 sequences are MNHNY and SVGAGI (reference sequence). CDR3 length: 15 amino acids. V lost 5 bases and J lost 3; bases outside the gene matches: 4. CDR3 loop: CASSLTGGDTGELFF. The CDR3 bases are TGTGCCAGCAGTCTAACAGGGGGCGACACCGGGGAGCTGTTTTTT.

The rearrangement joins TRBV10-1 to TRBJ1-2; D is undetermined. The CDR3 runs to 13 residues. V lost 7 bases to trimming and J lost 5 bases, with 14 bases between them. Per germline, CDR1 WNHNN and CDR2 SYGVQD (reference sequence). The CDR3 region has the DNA TGCGCCAGCACCCAAGCGCTTGGGTATGGCTACACCTTC. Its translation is CASTQALGYGYTF.

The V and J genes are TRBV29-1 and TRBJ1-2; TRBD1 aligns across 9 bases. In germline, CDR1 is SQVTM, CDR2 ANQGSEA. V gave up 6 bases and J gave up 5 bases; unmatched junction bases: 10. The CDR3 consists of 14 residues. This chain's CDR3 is CSVRNRDREYGYTF. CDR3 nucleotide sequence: TGCAGCGTAAGAAACCGGGACAGGGAATATGGCTACACCTTC.

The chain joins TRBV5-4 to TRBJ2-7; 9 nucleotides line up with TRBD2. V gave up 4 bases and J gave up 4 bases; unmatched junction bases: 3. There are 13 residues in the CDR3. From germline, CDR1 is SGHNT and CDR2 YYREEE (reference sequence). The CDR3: CASSLAGTYEQYF. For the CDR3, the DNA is TGTGCCAGCAGCCTAGCGGGAACTTACGAGCAGTACTTC.

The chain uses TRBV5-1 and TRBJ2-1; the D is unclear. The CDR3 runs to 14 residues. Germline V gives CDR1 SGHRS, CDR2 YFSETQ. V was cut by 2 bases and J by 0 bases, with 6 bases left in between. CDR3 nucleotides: TGCGCCAGCAGCTTCTACCTCTCCTACAATGAGCAGTTCTTC. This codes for CASSFYLSYNEQFF.

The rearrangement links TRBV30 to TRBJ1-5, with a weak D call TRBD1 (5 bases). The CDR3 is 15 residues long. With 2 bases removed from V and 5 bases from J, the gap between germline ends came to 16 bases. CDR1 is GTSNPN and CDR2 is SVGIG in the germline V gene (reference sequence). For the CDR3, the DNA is TGTGCCTGGAGTCCCACAGGAGTCGTATATCAGCCCCAGCATTTT. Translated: CAWSPTGVVYQPQHF.

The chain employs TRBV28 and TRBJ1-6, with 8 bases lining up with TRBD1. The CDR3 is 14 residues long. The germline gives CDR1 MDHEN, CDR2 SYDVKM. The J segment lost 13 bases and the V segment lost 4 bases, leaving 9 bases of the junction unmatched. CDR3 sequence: CASSSPGQAFPLHF. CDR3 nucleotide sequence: TGTGCCAGCAGTTCTCCGGGACAGGCCTTCCCCCTCCACTTT. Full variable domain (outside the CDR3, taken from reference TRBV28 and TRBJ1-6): DVKVTQSSRYLVKRTGEKVFLECVQDMDHENMFWYRQDPGLGLRLIYFSYDVKMKEKGDIPEGYSVSREKKERFSLILESASTNQTSMYLCASSSPGQAFPLHFGNGTRLTVT.

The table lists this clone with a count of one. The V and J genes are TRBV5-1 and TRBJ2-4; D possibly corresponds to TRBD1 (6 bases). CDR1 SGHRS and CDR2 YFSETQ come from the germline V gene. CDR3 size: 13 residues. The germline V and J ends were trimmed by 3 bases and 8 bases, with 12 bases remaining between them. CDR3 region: CASSSTGFDIQYF. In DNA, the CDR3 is TGCGCCAGCAGCTCTACAGGGTTTGACATTCAGTACTTC.

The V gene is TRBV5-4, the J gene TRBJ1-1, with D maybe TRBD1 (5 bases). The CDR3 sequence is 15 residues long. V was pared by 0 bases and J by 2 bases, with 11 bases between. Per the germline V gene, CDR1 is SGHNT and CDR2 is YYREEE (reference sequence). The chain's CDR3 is CASSLGGQSNTEAFF. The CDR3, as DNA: TGTGCCAGCAGCTTGGGGGGCCAGTCTAACACTGAAGCTTTCTTT.

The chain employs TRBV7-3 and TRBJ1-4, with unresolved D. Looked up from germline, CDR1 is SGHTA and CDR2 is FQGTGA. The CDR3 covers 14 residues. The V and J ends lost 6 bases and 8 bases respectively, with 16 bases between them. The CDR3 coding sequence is TGTGCCAGCAGTATGATGGAGGAGCGCGAAAAACTGTTTTTT. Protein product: CASSMMEEREKLFF.

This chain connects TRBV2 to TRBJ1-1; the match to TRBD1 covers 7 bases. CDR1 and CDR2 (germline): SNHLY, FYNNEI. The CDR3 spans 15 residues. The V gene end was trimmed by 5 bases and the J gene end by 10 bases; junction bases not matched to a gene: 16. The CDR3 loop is CASSSPGQTKEGAFF. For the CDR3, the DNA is TGTGCCAGCAGTTCGCCGGGACAGACAAAAGAGGGAGCTTTCTTT.

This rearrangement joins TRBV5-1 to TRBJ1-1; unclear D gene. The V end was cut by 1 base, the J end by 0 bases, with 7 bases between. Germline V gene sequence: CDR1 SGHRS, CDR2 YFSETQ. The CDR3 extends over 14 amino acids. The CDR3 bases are TGCGCCAGCAGCTTGACAGCTATGAACACTGAAGCTTTCTTT. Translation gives CASSLTAMNTEAFF.

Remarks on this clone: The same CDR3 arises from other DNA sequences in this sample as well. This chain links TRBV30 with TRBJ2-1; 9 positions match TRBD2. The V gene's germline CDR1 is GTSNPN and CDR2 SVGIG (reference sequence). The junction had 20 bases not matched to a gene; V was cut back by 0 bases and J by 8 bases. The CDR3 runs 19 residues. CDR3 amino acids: CAWSVRRGGGGGGLYEQFF. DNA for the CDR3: TGTGCCTGGAGTGTACGTCGCGGTGGTGGCGGGGGGGGGTTGTATGAGCAGTTCTTC.

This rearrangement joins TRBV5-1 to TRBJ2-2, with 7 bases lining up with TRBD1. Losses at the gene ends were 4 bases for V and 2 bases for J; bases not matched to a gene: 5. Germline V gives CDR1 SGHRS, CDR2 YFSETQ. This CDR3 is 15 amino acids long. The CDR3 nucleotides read TGCGCCAGCAGCCCCCGGACAGGAAACACCGGGGAGCTGTTTTTT. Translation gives CASSPRTGNTGELFF.

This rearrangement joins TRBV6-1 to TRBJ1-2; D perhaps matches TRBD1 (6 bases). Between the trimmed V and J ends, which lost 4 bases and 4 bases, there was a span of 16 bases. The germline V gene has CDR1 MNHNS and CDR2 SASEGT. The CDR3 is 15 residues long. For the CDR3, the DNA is TGTGCCAGCAGTGCGGTCAGGGGTTCGAGCTATGGCTACACCTTC. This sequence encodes CASSAVRGSSYGYTF.

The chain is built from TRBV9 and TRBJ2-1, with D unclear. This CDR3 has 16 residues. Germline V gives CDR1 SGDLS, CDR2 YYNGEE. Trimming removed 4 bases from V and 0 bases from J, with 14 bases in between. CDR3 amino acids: CASSLRDLSSYNEQFF. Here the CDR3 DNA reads TGTGCCAGCAGCCTCAGAGACTTGAGCTCCTACAATGAGCAGTTCTTC.

For the CDR3, the DNA is TGTGCCAGCAGGCTAGCGGGGGCGAACAATGAGCAGTTCTTC. It codes for CASRLAGANNEQFF. J is TRBJ2-1 and V is TRBV6-1; 10 nucleotides align to TRBD2. The CDR3 spans 14 residues. Germline V gene data show CDR1 as MNHNS and CDR2 as SASEGT. V lost 6 bases to trimming and J lost 5 bases; unmatched junction nucleotides: 4.

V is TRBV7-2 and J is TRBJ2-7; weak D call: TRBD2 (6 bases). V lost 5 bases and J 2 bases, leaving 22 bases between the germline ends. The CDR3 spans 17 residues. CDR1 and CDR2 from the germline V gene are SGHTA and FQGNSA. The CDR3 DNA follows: TGTGCCAGCAGCCCCCGGGTGGGTAGCGGTTCCCCCTACGAGCAGTACTTC. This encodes CASSPRVGSGSPYEQYF.